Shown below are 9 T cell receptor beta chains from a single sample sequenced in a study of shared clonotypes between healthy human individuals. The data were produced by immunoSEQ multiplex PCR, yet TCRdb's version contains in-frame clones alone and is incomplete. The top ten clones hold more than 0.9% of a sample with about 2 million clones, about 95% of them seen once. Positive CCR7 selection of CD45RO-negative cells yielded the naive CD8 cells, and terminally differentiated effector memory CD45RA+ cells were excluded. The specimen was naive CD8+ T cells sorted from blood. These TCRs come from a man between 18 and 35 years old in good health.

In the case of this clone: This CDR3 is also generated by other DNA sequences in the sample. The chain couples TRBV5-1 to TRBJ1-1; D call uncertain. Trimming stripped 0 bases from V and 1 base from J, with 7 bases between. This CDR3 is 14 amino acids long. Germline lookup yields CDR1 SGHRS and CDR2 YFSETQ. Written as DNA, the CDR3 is TGCGCCAGCAGCTTGGTGGGAGAGAACACTGAAGCTTTCTTT. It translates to CASSLVGENTEAFF.

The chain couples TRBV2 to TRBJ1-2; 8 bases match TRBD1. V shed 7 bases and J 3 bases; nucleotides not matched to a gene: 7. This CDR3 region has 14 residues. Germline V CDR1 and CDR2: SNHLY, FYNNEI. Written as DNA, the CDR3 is TGTGCCAGCACCTTATGGGGACAGGACTATGGCTACACCTTC. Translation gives CASTLWGQDYGYTF. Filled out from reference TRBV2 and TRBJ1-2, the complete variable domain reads EPEVTQTPSHQVTQMGQEVILRCVPISNHLYFYWYRQILGQKVEFLVSFYNNEISEKSEIFDDQFSVERPDGSNFTLKIRSTKLEDSAMYFCASTLWGQDYGYTFGSGTRLTVV.

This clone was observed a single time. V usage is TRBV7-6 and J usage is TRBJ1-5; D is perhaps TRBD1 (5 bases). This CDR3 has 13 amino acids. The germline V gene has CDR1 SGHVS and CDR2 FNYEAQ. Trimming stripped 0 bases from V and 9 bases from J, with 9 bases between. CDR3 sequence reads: CASSLAKGTPQHF. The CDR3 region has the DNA TGTGCCAGCAGCTTAGCGAAGGGGACGCCCCAGCATTTT.

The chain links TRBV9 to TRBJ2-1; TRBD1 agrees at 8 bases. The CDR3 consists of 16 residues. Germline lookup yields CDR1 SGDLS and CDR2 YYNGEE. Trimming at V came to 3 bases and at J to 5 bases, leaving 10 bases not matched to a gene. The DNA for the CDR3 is TGTGCCAGCAGCGGACTCCCGGGACAGGCCCACAATGAGCAGTTCTTC. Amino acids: CASSGLPGQAHNEQFF.

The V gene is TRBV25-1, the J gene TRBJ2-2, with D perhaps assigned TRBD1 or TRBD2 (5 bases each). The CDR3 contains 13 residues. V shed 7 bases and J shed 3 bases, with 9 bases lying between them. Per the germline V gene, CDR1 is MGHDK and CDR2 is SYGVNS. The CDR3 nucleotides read TGTGCCAGCACGCGAGGGGACACCGGGGAGCTGTTTTTT. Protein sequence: CASTRGDTGELFF. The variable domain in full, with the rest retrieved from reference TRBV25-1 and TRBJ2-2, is EADIYQTPRYLVIGTGKKITLECSQTMGHDKMYWYQQDPGMELHLIHYSYGVNSTEKGDLSSESTVSRIRTEHFPLTLESARPSHTSQYLCASTRGDTGELFFGEGSRLTVL.

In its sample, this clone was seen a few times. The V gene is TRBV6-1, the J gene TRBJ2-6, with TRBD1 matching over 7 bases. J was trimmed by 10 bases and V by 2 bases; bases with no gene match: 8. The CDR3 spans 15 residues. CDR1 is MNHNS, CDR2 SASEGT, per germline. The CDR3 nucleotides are TGTGCCAGCAGTGAATACCAGGGGGAAGGAAACGTCCTGACTTTC. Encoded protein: CASSEYQGEGNVLTF.

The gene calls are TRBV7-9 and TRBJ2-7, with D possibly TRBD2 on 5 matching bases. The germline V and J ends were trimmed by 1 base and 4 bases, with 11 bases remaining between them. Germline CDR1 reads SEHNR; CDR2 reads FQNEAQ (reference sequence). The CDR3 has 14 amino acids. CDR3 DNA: TGTGCCAGCAGCTTAGTGACTATCCCGTACGAGCAGTACTTC. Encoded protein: CASSLVTIPYEQYF.

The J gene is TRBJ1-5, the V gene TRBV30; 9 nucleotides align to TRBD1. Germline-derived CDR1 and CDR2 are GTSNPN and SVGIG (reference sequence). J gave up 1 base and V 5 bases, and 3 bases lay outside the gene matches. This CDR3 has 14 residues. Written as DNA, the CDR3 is TGTGCCTGGTGGGACAGGGAGAGCAATCAGCCCCAGCATTTT. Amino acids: CAWWDRESNQPQHF.

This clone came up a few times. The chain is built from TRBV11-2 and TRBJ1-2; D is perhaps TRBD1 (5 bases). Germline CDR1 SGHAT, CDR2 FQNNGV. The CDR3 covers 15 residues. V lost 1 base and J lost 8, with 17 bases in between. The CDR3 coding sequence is TGTGCCAGCAGCTTAGGTTCTTACGGGGCGAACGGCTACACCTTC. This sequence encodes CASSLGSYGANGYTF.